This entry features one T cell receptor (beta chain) sequence. This CDR3 has 12 residues. Trimming stripped 4 bases from V and 4 bases from J, with 6 bases between. Germline V gene sequence: CDR1 SEHNR, CDR2 FQNEAQ (reference sequence). Separation from the roughly 700-subject first cohort characterized the approximately 130-subject validation cohort, to which the donors belonged. This sample is part of a study of cytomegalovirus exposure and HLA in healthy donors. This table comes from immunoSEQ multiplex PCR, and its TCRdb copy is limited to in-frame clones, with some not included. The sample includes 150,000 to 200,000 clones, about 86% seen only once; the top ten take roughly 5.7%.

This TCR was sampled from a woman in her twenties or thirties in good health and CMV-seronegative. The V gene is TRBV7-9, the J gene TRBJ2-3; the D gene is possibly TRBD1 (5 bases). The sequencing sample was made of PBMCs. Written as DNA, the CDR3 is TGTGCCAGCAGCTGGACACCAGATACGCAGTATTTT. It encodes CASSWTPDTQYF.